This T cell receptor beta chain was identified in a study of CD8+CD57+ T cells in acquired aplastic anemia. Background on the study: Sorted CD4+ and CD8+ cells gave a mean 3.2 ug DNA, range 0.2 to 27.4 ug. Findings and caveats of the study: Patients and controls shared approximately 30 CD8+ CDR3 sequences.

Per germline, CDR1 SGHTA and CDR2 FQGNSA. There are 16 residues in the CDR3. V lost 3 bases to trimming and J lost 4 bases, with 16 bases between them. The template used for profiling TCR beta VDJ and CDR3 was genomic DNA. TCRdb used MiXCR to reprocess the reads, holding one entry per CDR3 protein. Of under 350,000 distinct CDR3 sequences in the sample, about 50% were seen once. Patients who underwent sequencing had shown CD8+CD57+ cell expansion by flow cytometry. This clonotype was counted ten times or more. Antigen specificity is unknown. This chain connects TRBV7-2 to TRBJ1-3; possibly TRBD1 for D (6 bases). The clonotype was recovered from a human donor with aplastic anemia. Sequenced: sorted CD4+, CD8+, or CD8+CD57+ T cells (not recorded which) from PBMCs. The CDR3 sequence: CASSFGRGGAGNTIYF. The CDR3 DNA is TGTGCCAGCAGCTTCGGGCGCGGGGGGGCAGGAAACACCATATATTTT.